This paragraph covers one TCR beta chain sequence. Its antigen is currently unknown. These data originate in a study of shared clonotypes between healthy human individuals. Study-level points and caveats: Tissues were not sampled, only blood, and their repertoires likely differ. It was observed that roughly 5.1% of naive CD4 clonotypes were shared across several donors.

Assay used: immunoSEQ multiplex PCR; TCRdb lists only in-frame clones, some missing. The table records some 2.1 million clones, 85% to 95% of them present only once. Naive CD8 cells comprised CD45RO-negative, CCR7-positively selected cells, excluding terminally differentiated effector memory CD45RA+ cells. V was cut by 2 bases and J by 3 bases, with 11 bases left in between. Germline-derived CDR1 and CDR2 are LNHDA and SQIVND (reference sequence). The CDR3 has 15 amino acids. The sample comprised naive CD8+ T cells sorted from blood. V gene TRBV19 combines with J gene TRBJ1-5, with a weak D call TRBD1 (5 bases). The receptor's source is a man younger than 30 in good health. The CDR3 bases are TGTGCCAGTAGTATAACCGGGGCCCTCAATCAGCCCCAGCATTTT. Translating it yields CASSITGALNQPQHF.